The entry below gives a single TCR beta chain sequence along with its context. V shed 1 base and J shed 2 bases, with 9 bases lying between them. Germline V gene lookup returns CDR1 MNHNS and CDR2 SASEGT. CDR3 length: 15 residues. In the original workflow: From reference gene primer amplification, estimates of nucleated cell counts were derived. The repertoire was sequenced with immunoSEQ multiplex PCR; TCRdb's copy has only in-frame clones and lacks some. V and J calls and clone size follow that table, whereas D and trimming were derived from the DNA. The sample yields about 95,000 clones, more than 75% seen once. This sample was taken from a study of blood T cell repertoires in COVID-19.

The V call is TRBV6-1, the J call TRBJ1-3; no clear D gene. The sequenced material came from peripheral blood. This TCR was recovered from a human donor in a cohort sampled during active COVID-19. CDR3 bases: TGTGCCAGCAGTGAAGTTATCGGGGCTGGAAACACCATATATTTT. As protein: CASSEVIGAGNTIYF.